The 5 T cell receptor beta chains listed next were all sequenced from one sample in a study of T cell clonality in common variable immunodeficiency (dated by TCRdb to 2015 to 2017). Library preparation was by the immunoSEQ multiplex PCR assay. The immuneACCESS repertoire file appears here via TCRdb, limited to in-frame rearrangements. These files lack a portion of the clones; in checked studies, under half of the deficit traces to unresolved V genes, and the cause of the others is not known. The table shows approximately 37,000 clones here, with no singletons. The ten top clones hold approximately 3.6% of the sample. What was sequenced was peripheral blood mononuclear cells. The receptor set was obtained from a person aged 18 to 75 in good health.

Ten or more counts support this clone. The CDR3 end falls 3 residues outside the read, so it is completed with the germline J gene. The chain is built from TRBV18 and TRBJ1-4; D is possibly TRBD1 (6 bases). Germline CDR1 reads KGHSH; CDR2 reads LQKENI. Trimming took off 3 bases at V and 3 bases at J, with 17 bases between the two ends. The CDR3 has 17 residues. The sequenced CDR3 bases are TGTGCCAGCTCACCTGCAGTACAGGGCCTGGCTAATGAAAAA. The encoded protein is CASSPAVQGLANEK. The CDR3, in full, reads CASSPAVQGLANEKLFF.

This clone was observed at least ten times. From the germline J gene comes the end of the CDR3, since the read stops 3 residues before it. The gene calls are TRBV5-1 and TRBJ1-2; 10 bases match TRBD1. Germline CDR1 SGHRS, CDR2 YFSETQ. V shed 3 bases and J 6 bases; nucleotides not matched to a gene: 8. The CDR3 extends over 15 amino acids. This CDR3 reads CASSYLGQGGNGYTF. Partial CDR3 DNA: TGCGCCAGCAGCTATCTAGGACAGGGGGGGAATGGC.

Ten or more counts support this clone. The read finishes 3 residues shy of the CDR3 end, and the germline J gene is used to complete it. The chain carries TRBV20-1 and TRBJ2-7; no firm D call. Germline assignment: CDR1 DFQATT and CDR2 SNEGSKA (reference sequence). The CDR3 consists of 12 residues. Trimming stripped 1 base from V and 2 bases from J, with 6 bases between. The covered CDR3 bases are TGCAGTGCTAGAGGTAGCCCCTACGAG. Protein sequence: CSARGSPYE. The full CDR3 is CSARGSPYEQYF.

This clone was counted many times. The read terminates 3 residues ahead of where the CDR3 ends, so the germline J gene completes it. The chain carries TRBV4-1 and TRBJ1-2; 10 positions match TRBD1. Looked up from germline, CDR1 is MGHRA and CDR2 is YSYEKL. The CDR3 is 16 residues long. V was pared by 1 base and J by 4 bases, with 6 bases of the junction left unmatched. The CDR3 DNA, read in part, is TGCGCCAGCAGCCAAGTTAGGGACAGGGGAATCTATGGC. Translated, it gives CASSQVRDRGIYG. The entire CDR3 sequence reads CASSQVRDRGIYGYTF.

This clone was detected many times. The CDR3 region is CASSSNGVAGGNYNEQFF. The part of the CDR3 DNA that was read is TGCGCCAGCAGCTCGAATGGGGTAGCGGGAGGGAACTACAATGAG. This sequence joins TRBV5-1 and TRBJ2-1; 11 bases map to TRBD2. The observed sequence ends 3 residues before the CDR3 terminus, with the missing tail filled in from the germline J gene. Germline V gives CDR1 SGHRS, CDR2 YFSETQ. The CDR3 has 18 amino acids. Trimming at V came to 3 bases and at J to 3 bases, leaving 11 bases not matched to a gene.